Presented here are 8 T cell receptor beta chains from one specimen sequenced in a study of response to subunit inactivated influenza vaccine. TCRdb used MiXCR to reprocess the RT-PCR reads, holding one entry per CDR3 protein. The data contain more than 500,000 distinct CDR3 sequences, around 11% of them singletons. These data were also filed under a second study, of T cells expressing NK-cell markers. From that report: What made the TCR beta cDNA was 5'RACE template switching with UMIs.

The sample in question was PBMCs from blood, obtained on the day of vaccination. All receptors derive from a man aged 50 to 60 who received an inactivated influenza vaccine.

This clonotype was picked up a small number of times. The chain carries TRBV7-8 and TRBJ2-2; no clear D. This CDR3 region has 12 residues. The ends were cut back, 6 bases at V and 9 bases at J, with 11 bases in the middle. Germline V CDR1 and CDR2: SGHVS, FQNEAQ. CDR3 sequence (DNA): TGTGCCAGCAGAGTGAGAGGCCGGGAGCTGTTTTTT. Its translation: CASRVRGRELFF. Looking up the rest from reference TRBV7-8 and TRBJ2-2 gives the full variable domain: GAGVSQSPRYKVAKRGQDVALRCDPISGHVSLFWYQQALGQGPEFLTYFQNEAQLDKSGLPSDRFFAERPEGSVSTLKIQRTQQEDSAVYLCASRVRGRELFFGEGSRLTVL.

This clonotype was seen more than once but under ten times. The chain uses TRBV20-1 and TRBJ2-5; TRBD2 aligns across 8 bases. The CDR3 consists of 13 residues. V shed 4 bases and J 9 bases; nucleotides not matched to a gene: 10. Germline CDR1 is DFQATT and CDR2 is SNEGSKA (reference sequence). The CDR3 sequence is CSATGLEPGAQYF. CDR3 in DNA: TGCAGTGCTACGGGACTAGAGCCGGGGGCCCAGTACTTC.

The table lists this clonotype with a few counts. The chain joins TRBV29-1 to TRBJ2-2; 12 bases match TRBD2. Trimming removed 6 bases from V and 4 bases from J; junction bases left unmatched: 3. There are 14 residues in the CDR3. Germline V gene lookup returns CDR1 SQVTM and CDR2 ANQGSEA. CDR3 in amino acids: CSVLAGGPTGELFF. Here the CDR3 DNA reads TGCAGCGTCCTAGCGGGAGGGCCCACCGGGGAGCTGTTTTTT.

The V and J genes are TRBV7-3 and TRBJ2-5; D is perhaps TRBD1 (5 bases). V gave up 1 base and J gave up 5 bases, with 8 bases separating them. The CDR3 is made up of 13 amino acids. Germline CDR1 reads SGHTA; CDR2 reads FQGTGA. This chain's CDR3 is CASSLRQLETQYF. The CDR3 nucleotides read TGTGCCAGCAGCTTAAGACAGTTGGAGACCCAGTACTTC.

The chain couples TRBV4-2 to TRBJ2-7, with 8 nucleotides matching TRBD2. The trim removed 0 bases at V and 6 bases at J, leaving 4 bases unmatched. This CDR3 contains 14 residues. Germline CDR1 reads LGHNA; CDR2 reads YNFKEQ. The CDR3 DNA is TGTGCCAGCAGCCAAGACGGGGGGGAACGCGAGCAGTACTTC. Its protein is CASSQDGGEREQYF.

This clonotype was picked up a small number of times. The J gene is TRBJ2-5, the V gene TRBV11-2; 8 bases fit TRBD2. V dropped 5 bases and J dropped 4; count of bases not matched to a gene: 12. Germline V lookup: CDR1 SGHAT, CDR2 FQNNGV. The length of the CDR3 is 16 residues. DNA for the CDR3: TGTGCCAGCAGCAAAAGCAGACAGGCGGGAGGAGAGACCCAGTACTTC. Translating gives CASSKSRQAGGETQYF.

This clonotype was counted a few times. The rearrangement uses TRBV7-6 and TRBJ2-2, with unresolved D. The germline V gene encodes CDR1 SGHVS and CDR2 FNYEAQ. The CDR3 runs to 15 residues. V lost 1 base to trimming and J lost 1 base, with 7 bases between them. CDR3 loop: CASSLVLENTGELFF. The CDR3 coding sequence is TGTGCCAGCAGCTTAGTACTGGAGAACACCGGGGAGCTGTTTTTT.

This clonotype was observed at least ten times. The chain combines TRBV27 with TRBJ2-3; 12 bases match TRBD2. This CDR3 comprises 16 residues. The ends lost 6 bases at V and 3 bases at J; junction bases unmatched: 7. In germline, CDR1 is MNHEY, CDR2 SMNVEV (reference sequence). CDR3 nucleotides: TGTGCCAGCAGGAAGACTAGCGGGAGACGTACAGATACGCAGTATTTT. It codes for CASRKTSGRRTDTQYF.